This entry concerns a single T cell receptor beta chain. Its antigen is not identified. The entry originates in a study of a mutant IDH1 vaccine in newly diagnosed glioma. The overall study: In weeks 1, 3, 5, 7, 11, 15, 19 and 23, patients were vaccinated. Those enrolled had earlier been treated with radiotherapy, temozolomide, or both, mostly both. Whole-study results and caveats: Vaccine-induced immune responses occurred in roughly 93% of patients.

Trimming removed 0 bases at V and 5 bases at J, with 20 bases between. CDR3 length: 17 residues. Germline-derived CDR1 and CDR2 are SGHDT and YYEEEE. The table came from immunoSEQ multiplex PCR; TCRdb's copy has only in-frame clones and leaves some out. This sample has roughly 30,000 clones, with approximately 78% found just once. Time point of the sample: week 11, during vaccination. What each vaccine dose contained was 300 ug of mutant IDH1 20-mer peptide, accompanied by topical imiquimod. New WHO grade 3 or 4 IDH1-mutant, ATRX-lost astrocytomas were present in all donors. The receptor was isolated from a man aged 30 to 39 with glioma. Specimen: PBMCs, collected from a glioma patient whose treatment included an IDH1 peptide vaccine. The chain uses TRBV5-6 and TRBJ1-1; D perhaps matches TRBD1 (6 bases). This CDR3 is CASSLAGAWRDGTEAFF. The CDR3 DNA reads as TGTGCCAGCAGCTTGGCGGGGGCCTGGAGGGATGGAACTGAAGCTTTCTTT.